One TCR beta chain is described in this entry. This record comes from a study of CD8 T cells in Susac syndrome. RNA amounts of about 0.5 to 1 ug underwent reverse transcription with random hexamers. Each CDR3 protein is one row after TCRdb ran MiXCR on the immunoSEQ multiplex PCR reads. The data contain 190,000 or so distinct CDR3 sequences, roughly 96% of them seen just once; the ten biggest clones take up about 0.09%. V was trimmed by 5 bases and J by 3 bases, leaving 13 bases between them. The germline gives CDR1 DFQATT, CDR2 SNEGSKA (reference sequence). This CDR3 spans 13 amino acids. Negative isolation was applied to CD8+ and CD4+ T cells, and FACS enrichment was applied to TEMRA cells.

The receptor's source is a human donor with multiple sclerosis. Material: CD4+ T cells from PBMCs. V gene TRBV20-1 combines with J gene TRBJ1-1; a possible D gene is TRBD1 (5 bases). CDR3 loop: CSAGGRGYTEAFF. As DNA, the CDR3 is TGCAGTGCTGGAGGGAGGGGTTACACTGAAGCTTTCTTT.